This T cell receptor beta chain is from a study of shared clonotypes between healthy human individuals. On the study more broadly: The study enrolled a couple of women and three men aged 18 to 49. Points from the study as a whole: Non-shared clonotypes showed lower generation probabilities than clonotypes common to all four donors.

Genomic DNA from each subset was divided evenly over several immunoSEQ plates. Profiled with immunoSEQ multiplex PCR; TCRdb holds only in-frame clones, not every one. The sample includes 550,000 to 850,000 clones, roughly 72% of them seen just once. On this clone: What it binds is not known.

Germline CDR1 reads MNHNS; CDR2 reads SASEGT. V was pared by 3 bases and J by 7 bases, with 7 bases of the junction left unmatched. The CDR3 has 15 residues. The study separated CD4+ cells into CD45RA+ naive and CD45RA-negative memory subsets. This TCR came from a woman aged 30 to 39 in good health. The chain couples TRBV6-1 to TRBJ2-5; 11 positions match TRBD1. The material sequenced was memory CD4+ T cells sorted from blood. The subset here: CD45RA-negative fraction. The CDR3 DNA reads TGTGCCAGCAGTGAGGTTTTTGGGACAGGGGGGACCCAGTACTTC. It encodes CASSEVFGTGGTQYF.